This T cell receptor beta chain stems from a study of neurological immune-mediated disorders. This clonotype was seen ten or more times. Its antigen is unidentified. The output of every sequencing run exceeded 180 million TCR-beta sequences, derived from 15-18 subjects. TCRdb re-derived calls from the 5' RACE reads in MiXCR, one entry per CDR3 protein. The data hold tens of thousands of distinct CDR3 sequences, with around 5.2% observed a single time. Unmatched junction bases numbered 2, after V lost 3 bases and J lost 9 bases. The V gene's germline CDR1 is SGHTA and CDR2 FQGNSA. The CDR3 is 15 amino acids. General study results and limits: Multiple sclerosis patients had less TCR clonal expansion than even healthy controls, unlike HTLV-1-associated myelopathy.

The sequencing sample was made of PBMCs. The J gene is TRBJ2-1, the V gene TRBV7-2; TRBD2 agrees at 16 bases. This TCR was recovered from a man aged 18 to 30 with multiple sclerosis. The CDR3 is CASSLGLAGGGEQFF. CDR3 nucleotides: TGTGCCAGCAGCTTGGGACTAGCGGGGGGGGGTGAGCAGTTCTTC.